This T cell receptor (beta chain) was documented in a study of PD-L1 blockade in urothelial cancer. About the study: Male sex and bladder-origin urothelial cancer characterized about 85% of the 29 patients. Previous chemotherapy exposure amounted to 0 to 3 regimens for patients. Each blood sample yielded a median of about 130,000 T cells. Points from the study as a whole: The study found that durable-benefit patients expanded tumor-associated blood clones more at 3 weeks.

With respect to this clone: As yet, its antigen is unknown.

Time point denoted: peripheral blood 6 weeks after treatment start. Trimming shortened V by 8 bases and J by 2 bases, and 14 bases separated the two germline ends. CDR3 size: 14 residues. The germline V gene encodes CDR1 ENHRY and CDR2 SYGVKD. Some clones are missing from TCRdb's copy, which holds only in-frame ones; the method was immunoSEQ multiplex PCR. Of 30,000 to 45,000 clones listed, roughly 80% were seen once; the top ten hold approximately 10%. This receptor was taken from a man aged 35-49 years with urothelial cancer. The sample here was PBMCs, taken around atezolizumab (anti-PD-L1) treatment. The rearrangement joins TRBV10-3 to TRBJ2-3; a possible D gene is TRBD1 (6 bases). The DNA of the CDR3 is TGTGCCATCGCCGGGACATCCTTCACAGATACGCAGTATTTT. This encodes CAIAGTSFTDTQYF.